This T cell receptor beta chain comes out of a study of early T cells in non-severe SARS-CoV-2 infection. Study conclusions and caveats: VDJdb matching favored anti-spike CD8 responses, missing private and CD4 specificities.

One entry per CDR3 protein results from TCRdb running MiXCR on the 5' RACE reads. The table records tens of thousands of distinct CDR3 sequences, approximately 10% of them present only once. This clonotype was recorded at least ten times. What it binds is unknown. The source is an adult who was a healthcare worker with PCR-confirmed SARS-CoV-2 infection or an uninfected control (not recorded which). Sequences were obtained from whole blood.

Here the CDR3 reads CASSFLAGTRRTYEAFF. The CDR3 region has the DNA TGTGCCAGCAGCTTTTTGGCAGGGACCAGAAGAACCTATGAAGCTTTCTTT. The gene calls are TRBV11-2 and TRBJ1-1, with D tentatively TRBD1 (5 bases). The CDR3 is 17 residues long. Germline values: CDR1 SGHAT, CDR2 FQNNGV. V was pared by 3 bases and J by 7 bases, with 24 bases between.